The 27 T cell receptor beta chains below come from one sample, sequenced in a study of T cells in Graves' hyperthyroidism and ophthalmopathy. TCR beta CDR3 regions were amplified from RNA transcripts. With the HTBI primer set, the TCR CDR3 went through a first round of RT-PCR. TCRdb called the multiplex PCR reads again in MiXCR, with one record for every CDR3 protein. In the table there are roughly 420,000 distinct CDR3 sequences, about 13% of which are singletons. Sequencing was carried out using blood. These receptor sequences come from a young woman with Graves' hyperthyroidism.

This clonotype was detected only a few times. The V call is TRBV6-5, the J call TRBJ1-6; possibly TRBD1 for D (6 bases). CDR3 length: 15 residues. The germline gives CDR1 MNHEY, CDR2 SVGAGI. The V end was cut by 0 bases, the J end by 7 bases, with 10 bases between. This CDR3 is CASSYSRGPNSPLHF. The CDR3 DNA is TGTGCCAGCAGTTACTCCAGGGGACCCAATTCACCCCTCCACTTT.

This chain uses TRBV6-1 with TRBJ2-2; 8 bases align to TRBD2. The CDR3 totals 17 residues. Germline V gene data show CDR1 as MNHNS and CDR2 as SASEGT. Trimming at V came to 6 bases and at J to 0 bases, leaving 9 bases not matched to a gene. The CDR3 DNA sequence: TGTGCCAGCAGAGGTATACCGGGAGGGCCGAACACCGGGGAGCTGTTTTTT. Translating it yields CASRGIPGGPNTGELFF.

The sample holds many counts of this clonotype. This chain connects TRBV5-6 to TRBJ2-3; TRBD1 is a possible D gene (6 bases). The CDR3 sequence is 15 residues long. Per germline, CDR1 SGHDT and CDR2 YYEEEE. The V end lost 1 base, the J end lost 4 bases, and 13 bases lay between the germline ends. CDR3 region: CASSLQGLGADTQYF. CDR3 nucleotides: TGTGCCAGCAGCTTGCAGGGGCTAGGTGCAGATACGCAGTATTTT.

This clonotype was observed a handful of times. The rearrangement links TRBV19 to TRBJ1-3, with D possibly matching TRBD1 (5 bases). Trimming removed 10 bases at V and 9 bases at J, with 22 bases between. The length of the CDR3 is 14 residues. Germline loops: CDR1 LNHDA, CDR2 SQIVND (reference sequence). The DNA of the CDR3 is TGTGCCAACCCCGAGGGCCGCGGGGGTTCCACCATATATTTT. Its translation is CANPEGRGGSTIYF. The full variable domain, with the rest looked up from reference TRBV19 and TRBJ1-3, is DGGITQSPKYLFRKEGQNVTLSCEQNLNHDAMYWYRQDPGQGLRLIYYSQIVNDFQKGDIAEGYSVSREKKESFPLTVTSAQKNPTAFYLCANPEGRGGSTIYFGEGSWLTVV.

This clonotype occurred many times. This chain links TRBV20-1 with TRBJ2-7, with D unclear. Germline V gives CDR1 DFQATT, CDR2 SNEGSKA (reference sequence). Trimming left V 6 bases short and J 2 bases short, with 11 bases between. The CDR3 is 12 amino acids. CDR3 coding DNA: TGCAGTGCCAGTCCCGGCGCCTACGAGCAGTACTTC. Translating it yields CSASPGAYEQYF.

This clonotype was counted ten times or more. CDR3 amino acids: CASSLSTGARTDTQYF. The CDR3 nucleotides read TGTGCCAGCAGCTTAAGCACAGGGGCCCGCACAGATACGCAGTATTTT. The chain has TRBV13 and TRBJ2-3; 7 nucleotides align to TRBD1. V dropped 2 bases and J dropped 1; count of bases not matched to a gene: 6. The CDR3 totals 16 residues. CDR1 is PRHDT, CDR2 FYEKMQ, per germline (reference sequence).

Ten or more counts support this clonotype. This chain joins TRBV27 and TRBJ1-4; D not certain. CDR1 is MNHEY and CDR2 is SMNVEV in the germline V gene (reference sequence). This CDR3 has 16 amino acids. V lost 3 bases and J 7 bases, leaving 18 bases between the germline ends. The CDR3 spells CASSFITPRPVEKLFF. The CDR3 DNA reads as TGTGCCAGCAGTTTCATCACCCCCCGCCCCGTTGAAAAACTGTTTTTT.

This clonotype was seen ten or more times. This chain links TRBV7-3 with TRBJ2-3; D ambiguous. Trimming took off 1 base at V and 4 bases at J, with 9 bases between the two ends. This CDR3 region has 14 residues. Germline CDR1 is SGHTA and CDR2 is FQGTGA. CDR3 DNA sequence: TGTGCCAGCAGCTTAAACTGGCAGGCAGATACGCAGTATTTT. Translating it yields CASSLNWQADTQYF.

This clonotype was recorded at least ten times. The chain is built from TRBV4-2 and TRBJ1-5, with 7 nucleotides matching TRBD1. The V and J ends lost 1 base and 8 bases, in that order; junction bases with no gene match: 5. Germline V gene lookup returns CDR1 LGHNA and CDR2 YNFKEQ. The CDR3 has 14 residues. The CDR3 coding sequence is TGTGCCAGCAGCCAAGGACAGGGTAATGAGCCCCAGCATTTT. Encoded protein: CASSQGQGNEPQHF.

This clonotype was counted between two and nine times. This chain connects TRBV7-9 to TRBJ1-6, with D perhaps matching TRBD1 (5 bases). From germline, CDR1 is SEHNR and CDR2 FQNEAQ (reference sequence). The V gene lost 5 bases and the J gene lost 0 bases, with 14 bases spanning the gap. The CDR3 is 17 amino acids. The CDR3 reads CASSHPEGFSYNSPLHF. CDR3 DNA sequence: TGTGCCAGCAGCCACCCGGAGGGGTTCTCCTATAATTCACCCCTCCACTTT.

Ten or more counts support this clonotype. This chain joins TRBV10-3 and TRBJ2-2; 7 bases agree with TRBD2. This CDR3 region has 16 residues. The junction had 8 bases not matched to a gene; V was cut back by 3 bases and J by 4 bases. CDR1 is ENHRY and CDR2 is SYGVKD in the germline V gene. This chain's CDR3 is CAISELSGKSTGELFF. DNA for the CDR3: TGTGCCATCAGTGAACTGAGCGGGAAGAGCACCGGGGAGCTGTTTTTT.

This clonotype has only a few counts. A read error may account for a junction end that differs from germline. The chain links TRBV5-1 to TRBJ2-1, with D possibly being TRBD1 (6 bases). The CDR3 runs 15 residues. The germline V gene has CDR1 SGHRS and CDR2 YFSETQ. CDR3 in DNA: TGCGCCAACAGCTCGGACAGCTACTCCTACAATGAGCAGTTCTTC. It translates to CANSSDSYSYNEQFF.

Concerning this clonotype itself: The junction departs from germline at one end; a sequencing error may be responsible. The genes are TRBV5-1 and TRBJ2-1; D is unresolved. The CDR3 runs 12 residues. From germline, CDR1 is SGHRS and CDR2 YFSETQ. In nucleotides, the CDR3 is TGCGCCAACAGCTTGGATGCTTATGAGCAGTTCTTC. This codes for CANSLDAYEQFF.

This clonotype appeared a few times. The chain is built from TRBV7-3 and TRBJ2-2; 12 bases fit TRBD2. CDR1 is SGHTA, CDR2 FQGTGA, per germline. The CDR3 length is 16 residues. Losses at the gene ends were 5 bases for V and 2 bases for J; bases not matched to a gene: 3. Here the CDR3 reads CASSPGLAGNTGELFF. The CDR3 DNA sequence: TGTGCCAGCAGCCCTGGACTAGCGGGAAACACCGGGGAGCTGTTTTTT.

The J gene is TRBJ1-5, the V gene TRBV12-3 or TRBV12-4; 11 positions agree with TRBD1. J was trimmed by 4 bases and V by 5 bases; bases with no gene match: 13. The CDR3 has 18 residues. The CDR3 spells CASSTGQGARSLNQPQHF. The CDR3, as DNA: TGTGCCAGCAGTACAGGACAGGGGGCAAGGTCTCTAAATCAGCCCCAGCATTTT.

This clonotype was seen at least ten times. This chain links TRBV3-1 with TRBJ1-1, with D possibly being TRBD1 (5 bases). CDR1 and CDR2 (germline): LGHDT, YNNKEL (reference sequence). The germline V and J ends were trimmed by 4 bases and 6 bases, with 21 bases remaining between them. The CDR3 spans 16 residues. The CDR3 DNA follows: TGTGCCAGCAGCCCATCGCCGTACAGGAATATCCCTGAAGCTTTCTTT. It encodes CASSPSPYRNIPEAFF.

In this sample, this clonotype turned up many times. The chain carries TRBV20-1 and TRBJ2-1; D uncertain. The CDR3 runs 16 residues. The V end was cut by 3 bases, the J end by 9 bases, with 24 bases between. Germline CDR1 reads DFQATT; CDR2 reads SNEGSKA (reference sequence). CDR3 region: CSASIVQTSMHGEQFF. The CDR3 nucleotides read TGCAGTGCTAGTATTGTTCAGACTTCCATGCACGGTGAGCAGTTCTTC.

The V gene is TRBV5-6, the J gene TRBJ2-5, with D possibly being TRBD1 (6 bases). The CDR3 length is 13 residues. Germline lookup yields CDR1 SGHDT and CDR2 YYEEEE. Trimming stripped 5 bases from V and 5 bases from J, with 13 bases between. The CDR3 loop is CASRSGAGETQYF. Written as DNA, the CDR3 is TGTGCCAGCAGATCAGGGGCAGGGGAGACCCAGTACTTC. Full variable domain (missing parts from reference TRBV5-6 and TRBJ2-5): DAGVTQSPTHLIKTRGQQVTLRCSPKSGHDTVSWYQQALGQGPQFIFQYYEEEERQRGNFPDRFSGHQFPNYSSELNVNALLLGDSALYLCASRSGAGETQYFGPGTRLLVL.

Points on this clonotype: Since a much larger clone is just one base distant, this may be a read error. This rearrangement joins TRBV12-3 or TRBV12-4 to TRBJ2-5; TRBD2 matches at 7 bases. The ends lost 4 bases at V and 7 bases at J; junction bases unmatched: 3. The CDR3 totals 12 residues. CDR3 in amino acids: CASSCTGGTQYF. The CDR3 DNA reads TGTGCCAGCAGTTGTACGGGGGGGACCCAGTACTTC.

This clonotype was picked up many times. The CDR3 region has the DNA TGTGCCAGCAGACTAAACTACGAGCAGTACTTC. Translated, it gives CASRLNYEQYF. V usage is TRBV28 and J usage is TRBJ2-7; D remains ambiguous. The V and J ends lost 6 bases and 3 bases respectively, with 6 bases between them. Per the germline V gene, CDR1 is MDHEN and CDR2 is SYDVKM. The length of the CDR3 is 11 residues.

This sequence joins TRBV27 and TRBJ2-5; D is unresolved. Germline values: CDR1 MNHEY, CDR2 SMNVEV (reference sequence). Trimming took off 3 bases at V and 1 base at J, with 6 bases between the two ends. CDR3 size: 13 residues. CDR3 in amino acids: CASSFGFQETQYF. In nucleotides, the CDR3 is TGTGCCAGCAGTTTTGGATTCCAAGAGACCCAGTACTTC.

The table lists this clonotype with a few counts. The genes are TRBV14 and TRBJ1-4; 8 nucleotides line up with TRBD1. The CDR3 extends over 14 amino acids. In germline, CDR1 is SGHDN, CDR2 FVKESK. V dropped 4 bases and J dropped 8; count of bases not matched to a gene: 6. The CDR3 bases are TGTGCCAGCAGCCCCCGACAGGGGCGCGAAAAACTGTTTTTT. Its protein is CASSPRQGREKLFF.

The V and J genes are TRBV5-6 and TRBJ2-1, with TRBD1 matching over 12 bases. The CDR3 loop spans 13 amino acids. CDR1 is SGHDT and CDR2 is YYEEEE in the germline V gene. V lost 4 bases and J lost 8; bases outside the gene matches: 1. For the CDR3, the DNA is TGTGCCAGCAGCCGGGACAGGGGGCATGAGCAGTTCTTC. It is translated as CASSRDRGHEQFF. The complete variable domain, with remaining parts taken from reference TRBV5-6 and TRBJ2-1, reads DAGVTQSPTHLIKTRGQQVTLRCSPKSGHDTVSWYQQALGQGPQFIFQYYEEEERQRGNFPDRFSGHQFPNYSSELNVNALLLGDSALYLCASSRDRGHEQFFGPGTRLTVL.

In this sample, this clonotype turned up once. The chain has TRBV20-1 and TRBJ1-4; D is perhaps TRBD1 (5 bases). The germline V gene encodes CDR1 DFQATT and CDR2 SNEGSKA (reference sequence). The CDR3 runs to 16 residues. Trimming cost V 6 bases and J 0 bases, with 17 bases left between them. This chain's CDR3 is CSAVPGPPTTNEKLFF. For the CDR3, the DNA is TGCAGTGCGGTCCCGGGACCGCCTACAACTAATGAAAAACTGTTTTTT.

CDR3 region: CASSWGPDRGPSEAFF. The CDR3 region has the DNA TGTGCCAGCAGTTGGGGGCCCGACCGGGGGCCTTCTGAAGCTTTCTTT. This rearrangement joins TRBV28 to TRBJ1-1; weak D call: TRBD1 (6 bases). From germline, CDR1 is MDHEN and CDR2 SYDVKM. The CDR3 sequence is 16 residues long. The V gene lost 4 bases and the J gene lost 6 bases, with 21 bases spanning the gap. The variable domain in full, completed from reference TRBV28 and TRBJ1-1, reads DVKVTQSSRYLVKRTGEKVFLECVQDMDHENMFWYRQDPGLGLRLIYFSYDVKMKEKGDIPEGYSVSREKKERFSLILESASTNQTSMYLCASSWGPDRGPSEAFFGQGTRLTVV.

V gene TRBV29-1 combines with J gene TRBJ1-1; D is uncertain. The CDR3 totals 14 residues. Deletions cut 1 base from V and 1 base from J, with 10 bases between. The V gene's germline CDR1 is SQVTM and CDR2 ANQGSEA. Written as DNA, the CDR3 is TGCAGCGTTGAAGCTCGGGGAAAGAACACTGAAGCTTTCTTT. Translating gives CSVEARGKNTEAFF.

The chain couples TRBV12-3 or TRBV12-4 to TRBJ2-2; the match to TRBD1 covers 7 bases. The CDR3 consists of 14 residues. The V segment lost 7 bases and the J segment 4 bases; nucleotides outside the gene matches: 6. The chain's CDR3 is CASIQYRGTGELFF. The CDR3 nucleotides are TGTGCCAGCATCCAGTACAGGGGCACCGGGGAGCTGTTTTTT.